The clone carrying this T cell receptor beta chain was detected many times. Antigen unknown. With 3 bases removed from V and 0 bases from J, the gap between germline ends came to 8 bases. The CDR3 has 14 residues. This sample is part of a study of regulatory T cells in long-lasting Graves disease. Stated time point: newly diagnosed GD, antithyroid drugs for less than 3 months. PBMC RNA was the source of the TCR library. Sequencing libraries for TCR beta were prepared with iRepertoire HTBI primers and Arm-PCR of CDR3 regions. TCRdb reprocessed the multiplex PCR reads with MiXCR, giving one entry per CDR3 protein. The data hold around 250,000 distinct CDR3 sequences, with about 20% observed a single time. Regarding the study as a whole: Analyses excluded thyroid tissue, covering peripheral blood alone. Persistent Graves' patients possessed reduced TCR diversity relative to recently diagnosed ones.

These data were also filed under a second study, of T cells in Graves' hyperthyroidism and ophthalmopathy. This second study notes: Most clonotypes that expanded in the thyroid above 0.001 also showed up in blood.

This chain joins TRBV12-3 or TRBV12-4 and TRBJ1-1; the D is unclear. The sequenced sample was peripheral blood mononuclear cells (PBMCs), obtained at new diagnosis, from a patient treated with antithyroid drugs. This TCR was recovered from a woman between 25 and 40 years old with Graves disease. The CDR3 sequence: CASSFGRLNTEAFF. CDR3 nucleotide sequence: TGTGCCAGCAGTTTCGGACGGTTGAACACTGAAGCTTTCTTT.